Listed below are T cell receptor beta chains from one sample, sequenced in a study of blood T cells in healthy people across ages. TCRdb called the 5' RACE reads again in MiXCR, with one record for every CDR3 protein. The data hold some 1.4 million distinct CDR3 sequences, with around 39% observed a single time. Sequencing was done on a sample of blood. Receptors were obtained from a woman between 18 and 29 years old in good health. Both conserved end residues are part of each CDR3. D genes are given only for firm matches. Rows give clone size only sometimes, using once, few, many, or a class for an expanded clone.

CDR3nt	CDR3aa	len	v_gene	j_gene	abundance	d_gene
TGTGCCAGCAGTTTGAGGCGGGGTTTGGGCTACGAGCAGTACTTC	CASSLRRGLGYEQYF	15	TRBV12-3/TRBV12-4	TRBJ2-7	few	.
TGTGCCAGCAGTGAGGATAGCGGGATACAGTTCTTC	CASSEDSGIQFF	12	TRBV2	TRBJ2-1	few	TRBD2
TGTGCCAGCAGCGCCTCGGGTGCCTCAGATACGCAGTATTTT	CASSASGASDTQYF	14	TRBV7-2	TRBJ2-3	.	.
TGTGCCAGCAGCGTAGAGGCGGAAGATACGCAGTATTTT	CASSVEAEDTQYF	13	TRBV9	TRBJ2-3	.	.
TGTGCCAGCAGTTCCGGGGCTTCAGGTCTTTTCTTT	CASSSGASGLFF	12	TRBV7-3	TRBJ1-1	.	.
TGTGCCAGCAGTGTAAGGGGGGGGCAGCCCCAGCATTTT	CASSVRGGQPQHF	13	TRBV28	TRBJ1-5	.	.
TGTGCCAGCATTCAAGGCGGCCCTCAAGAGACCCAGTACTTC	CASIQGGPQETQYF	14	TRBV7-2	TRBJ2-5	few	.
TGCAGTGCTAGAGATGTAAAAAGGGGCGTTGACACTGAAGCTTTCTTT	CSARDVKRGVDTEAFF	16	TRBV20-1	TRBJ1-1	.	.
TGTGCCAGCAGCCCGATCAGGGGATCGGCTAATGAAAAACTGTTTTTT	CASSPIRGSANEKLFF	16	TRBV3-1	TRBJ1-4	.	.
TGTGCCAGCAGCTCGTTCAATGAGCAGTACTTC	CASSSFNEQYF	11	TRBV11-1	TRBJ2-7	.	.
.	CAISESVGPGSYNEQFF	17	TRBV10-3	TRBJ2-1	few	.
TGTGCCAGCAGCTTGGACAGGCGAGACTATGGCTACACCTTC	CASSLDRRDYGYTF	14	TRBV5-6	TRBJ1-2	few	.
TGTGCCAGCAGTCATCCAATTCGATCGCAATCTAGCACAGATACGCAGTATTTT	CASSHPIRSQSSTDTQYF	18	TRBV2	TRBJ2-3	few	.
TGCAGCGCCAAGGGGTTAGCGGGAGGGAATGAGCAGTTCTTC	CSAKGLAGGNEQFF	14	TRBV29-1	TRBJ2-1	.	TRBD2
TGTGCCAGCAGCCCGGACAGGGCTCGTGAAAAACTGTTTTTT	CASSPDRAREKLFF	14	TRBV4-2	TRBJ1-4	.	TRBD1
TGTGCCAGCAGTTATTCGTCAGAGAGCAATCAGCCCCAGCATTTT	CASSYSSESNQPQHF	15	TRBV6-6	TRBJ1-5	.	.
TGTGCCAGCGGGGAACAGGGCTTCACTGAAGCTTTCTTT	CASGEQGFTEAFF	13	TRBV9	TRBJ1-1	.	.
TGTGCCAGCAGTGAAGCGCTTCGGCCGTCGGGGCCTAACTATGGCTACACCTTC	CASSEALRPSGPNYGYTF	18	TRBV2	TRBJ1-2	few	.
TGTGTCAGCAGCTTGCGCGGGCTAGCGGGCTACAATGAGCAGTTCTTC	CVSSLRGLAGYNEQFF	16	TRBV5-5	TRBJ2-1	.	TRBD2
TGTGCCACCAGCAGAGTGGCGGGAGAAGAGCAGTTCTTC	CATSRVAGEEQFF	13	TRBV15	TRBJ2-1	.	TRBD2